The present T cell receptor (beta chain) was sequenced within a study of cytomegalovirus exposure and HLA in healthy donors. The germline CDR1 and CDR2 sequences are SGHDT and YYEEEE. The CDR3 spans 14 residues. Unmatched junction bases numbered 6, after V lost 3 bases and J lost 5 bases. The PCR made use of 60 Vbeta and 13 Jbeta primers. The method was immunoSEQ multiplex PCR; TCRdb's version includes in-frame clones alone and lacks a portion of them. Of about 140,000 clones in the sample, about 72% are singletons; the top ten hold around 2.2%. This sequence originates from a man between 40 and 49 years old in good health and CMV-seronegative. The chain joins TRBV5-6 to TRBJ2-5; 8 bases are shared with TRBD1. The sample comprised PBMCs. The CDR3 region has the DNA TGTGCCAGCAGCTCGACAGGGGTGGGTGAGACCCAGTACTTC. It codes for CASSSTGVGETQYF.